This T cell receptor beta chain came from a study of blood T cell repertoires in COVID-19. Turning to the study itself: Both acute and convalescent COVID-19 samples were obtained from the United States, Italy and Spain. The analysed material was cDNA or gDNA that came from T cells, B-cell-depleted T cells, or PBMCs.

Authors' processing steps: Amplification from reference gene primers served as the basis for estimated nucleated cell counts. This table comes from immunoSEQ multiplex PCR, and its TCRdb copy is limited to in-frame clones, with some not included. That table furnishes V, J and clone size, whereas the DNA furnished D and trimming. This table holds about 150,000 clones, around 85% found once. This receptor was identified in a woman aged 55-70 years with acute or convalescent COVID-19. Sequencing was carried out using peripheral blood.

The CDR3 DNA reads TGTGCCAGCAGTAAAGGACAGCGATTAAATTCACCCCTCCACTTT. This sequence encodes CASSKGQRLNSPLHF. The genes are TRBV7-3 and TRBJ1-6; possibly TRBD1 for D (6 bases). Germline assignment: CDR1 SGHTA and CDR2 FQGTGA. The CDR3 runs to 15 residues. Trimming cost V 6 bases and J 7 bases, with 16 bases left between them.